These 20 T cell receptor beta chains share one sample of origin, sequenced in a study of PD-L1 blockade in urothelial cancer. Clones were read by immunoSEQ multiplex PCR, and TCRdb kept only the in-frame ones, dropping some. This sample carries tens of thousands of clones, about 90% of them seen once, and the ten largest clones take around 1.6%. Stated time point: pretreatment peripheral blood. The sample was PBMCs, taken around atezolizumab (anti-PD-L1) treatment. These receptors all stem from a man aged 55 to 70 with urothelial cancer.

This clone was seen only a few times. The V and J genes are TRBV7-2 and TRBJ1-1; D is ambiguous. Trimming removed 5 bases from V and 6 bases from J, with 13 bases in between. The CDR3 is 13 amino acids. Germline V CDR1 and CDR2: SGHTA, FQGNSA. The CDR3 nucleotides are TGTGCCAGCAGCCCTTTGTGGAGCTCTGAAGCTTTCTTT. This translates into CASSPLWSSEAFF.

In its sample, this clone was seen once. CDR3 residues: CASSWQENTGELFF. The CDR3 nucleotides are TGTGCCAGCAGTTGGCAAGAGAACACCGGGGAGCTGTTTTTT. V and J are TRBV27 and TRBJ2-2, with D hard to call. The germline V gene encodes CDR1 MNHEY and CDR2 SMNVEV (reference sequence). The length of the CDR3 is 14 residues. V dropped 4 bases and J dropped 1 base, with 7 bases sitting between them.

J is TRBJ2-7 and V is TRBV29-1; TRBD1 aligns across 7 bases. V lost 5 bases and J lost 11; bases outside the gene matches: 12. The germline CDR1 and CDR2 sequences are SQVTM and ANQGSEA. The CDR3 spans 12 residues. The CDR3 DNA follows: TGCAGCGTTATTAGTGGCAGGGGGTTCGAGTACTTC. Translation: CSVISGRGFEYF.

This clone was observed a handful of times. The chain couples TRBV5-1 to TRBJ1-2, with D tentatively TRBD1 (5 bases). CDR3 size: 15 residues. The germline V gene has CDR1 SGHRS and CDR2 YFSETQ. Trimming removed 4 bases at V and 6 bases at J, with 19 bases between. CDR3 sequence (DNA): TGCGCCAGCAGCGATCCAGGGTCGCCGATCAATGGCTACACCTTC. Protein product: CASSDPGSPINGYTF.

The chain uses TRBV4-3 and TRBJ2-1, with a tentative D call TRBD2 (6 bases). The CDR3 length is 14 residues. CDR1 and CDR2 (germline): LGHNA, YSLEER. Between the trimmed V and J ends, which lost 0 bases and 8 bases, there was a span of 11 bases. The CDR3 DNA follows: TGCGCCAGCAGCCAAGAGCGTGGGGAGGATGAGCAGTTCTTC. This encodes CASSQERGEDEQFF.

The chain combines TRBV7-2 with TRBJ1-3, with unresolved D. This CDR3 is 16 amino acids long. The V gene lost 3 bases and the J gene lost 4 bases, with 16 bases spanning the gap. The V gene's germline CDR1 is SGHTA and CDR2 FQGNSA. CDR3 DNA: TGTGCCAGCAGCTTCCTCTTCGCGGGAACCGGAAACACCATATATTTT. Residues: CASSFLFAGTGNTIYF.

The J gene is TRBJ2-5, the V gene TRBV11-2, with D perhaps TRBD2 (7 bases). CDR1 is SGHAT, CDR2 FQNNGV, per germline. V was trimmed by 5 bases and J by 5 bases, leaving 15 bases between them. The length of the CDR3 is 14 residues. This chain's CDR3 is CASSPSRGGETQYF. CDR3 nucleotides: TGTGCCAGCAGCCCTTCTAGGGGGGGGGAGACCCAGTACTTC. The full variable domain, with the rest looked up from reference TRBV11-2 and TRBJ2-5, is EAGVAQSPRYKIIEKRQSVAFWCNPISGHATLYWYQQILGQGPKLLIQFQNNGVVDDSQLPKDRFSAERLKGVDSTLKIQPAKLEDSAVYLCASSPSRGGETQYFGPGTRLLVL.

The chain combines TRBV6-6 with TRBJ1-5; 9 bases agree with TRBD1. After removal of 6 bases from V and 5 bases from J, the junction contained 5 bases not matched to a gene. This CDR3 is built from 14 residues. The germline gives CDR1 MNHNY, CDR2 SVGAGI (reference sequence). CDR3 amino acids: CASRYRDRDQPQHF. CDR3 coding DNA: TGTGCCAGCAGATACAGGGACAGGGATCAGCCCCAGCATTTT.

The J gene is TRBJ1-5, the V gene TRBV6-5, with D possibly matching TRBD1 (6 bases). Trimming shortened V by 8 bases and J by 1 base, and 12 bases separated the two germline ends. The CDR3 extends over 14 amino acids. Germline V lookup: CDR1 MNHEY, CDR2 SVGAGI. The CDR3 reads CASRMGASNQPQHF. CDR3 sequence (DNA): TGTGCCAGCCGAATGGGGGCGAGCAATCAGCCCCAGCATTTT.

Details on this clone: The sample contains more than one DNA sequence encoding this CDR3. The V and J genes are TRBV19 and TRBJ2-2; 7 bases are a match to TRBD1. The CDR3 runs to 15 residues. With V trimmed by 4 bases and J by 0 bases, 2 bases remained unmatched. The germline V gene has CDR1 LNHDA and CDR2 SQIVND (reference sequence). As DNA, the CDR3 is TGTGCCAGTAGTACAGGGACAGCGAACACCGGGGAGCTGTTTTTT. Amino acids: CASSTGTANTGELFF.

This chain's CDR3 is CASSPTLAGGHTDTQYF. The CDR3 DNA reads as TGTGCCAGCAGCCCGACCCTAGCGGGAGGACACACAGATACGCAGTATTTT. This chain uses TRBV4-2 with TRBJ2-3; 11 bases fit TRBD2. Germline V gives CDR1 LGHNA, CDR2 YNFKEQ. V shed 4 bases and J 2 bases; nucleotides not matched to a gene: 8. This CDR3 is built from 17 residues.

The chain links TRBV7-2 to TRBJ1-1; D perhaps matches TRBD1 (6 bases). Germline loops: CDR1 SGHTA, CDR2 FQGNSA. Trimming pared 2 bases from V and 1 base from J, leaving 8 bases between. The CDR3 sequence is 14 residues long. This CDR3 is CASSLLGGNTEAFF. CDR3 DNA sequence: TGTGCCAGCAGCTTACTAGGGGGGAACACTGAAGCTTTCTTT.

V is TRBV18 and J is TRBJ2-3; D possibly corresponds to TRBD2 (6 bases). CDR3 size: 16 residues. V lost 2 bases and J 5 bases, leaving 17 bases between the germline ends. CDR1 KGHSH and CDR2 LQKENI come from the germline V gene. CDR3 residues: CASSPGAPGSGDTQYF. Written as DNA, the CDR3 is TGTGCCAGCTCACCAGGTGCCCCCGGTAGCGGAGATACGCAGTATTTT.

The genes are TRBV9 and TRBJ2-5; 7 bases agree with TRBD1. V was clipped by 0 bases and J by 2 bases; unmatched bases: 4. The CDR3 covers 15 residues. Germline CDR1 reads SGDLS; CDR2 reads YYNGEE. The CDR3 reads CASSVGGQTQETQYF. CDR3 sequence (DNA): TGTGCCAGCAGCGTAGGGGGACAGACACAAGAGACCCAGTACTTC.

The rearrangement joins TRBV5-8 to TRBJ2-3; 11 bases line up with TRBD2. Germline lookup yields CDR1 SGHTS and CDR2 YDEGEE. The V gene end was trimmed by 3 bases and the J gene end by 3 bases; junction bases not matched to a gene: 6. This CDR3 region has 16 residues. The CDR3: CASSWRRLAGTDTQYF. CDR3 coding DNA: TGTGCCAGCAGCTGGCGGCGACTAGCGGGAACAGATACGCAGTATTTT.

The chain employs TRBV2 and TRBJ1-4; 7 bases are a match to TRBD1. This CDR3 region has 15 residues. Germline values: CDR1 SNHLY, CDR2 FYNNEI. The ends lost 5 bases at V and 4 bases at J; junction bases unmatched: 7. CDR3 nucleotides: TGTGCCAGCAGTCCTAACAGGGGCGATAATGAAAAACTGTTTTTT. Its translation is CASSPNRGDNEKLFF.

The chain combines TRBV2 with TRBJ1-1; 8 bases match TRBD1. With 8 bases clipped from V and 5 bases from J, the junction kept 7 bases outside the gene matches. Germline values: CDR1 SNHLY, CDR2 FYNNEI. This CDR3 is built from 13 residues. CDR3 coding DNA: TGTGCCAGCGGACAGGGAGGGAGAACTGAAGCTTTCTTT. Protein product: CASGQGGRTEAFF.

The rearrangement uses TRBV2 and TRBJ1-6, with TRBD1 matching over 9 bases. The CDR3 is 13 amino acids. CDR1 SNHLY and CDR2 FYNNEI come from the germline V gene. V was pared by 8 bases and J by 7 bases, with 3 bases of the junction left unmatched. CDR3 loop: CASGTGTNSPLHF. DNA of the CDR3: TGTGCCAGCGGGACAGGGACGAATTCACCCCTCCACTTT.

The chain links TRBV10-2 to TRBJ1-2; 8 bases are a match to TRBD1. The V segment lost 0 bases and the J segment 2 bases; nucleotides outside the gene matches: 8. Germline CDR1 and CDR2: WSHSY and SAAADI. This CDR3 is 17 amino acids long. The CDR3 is CASSESRDRTRNYGYTF. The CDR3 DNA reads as TGCGCCAGCAGTGAGTCTCGGGACAGGACCAGAAACTATGGCTACACCTTC.

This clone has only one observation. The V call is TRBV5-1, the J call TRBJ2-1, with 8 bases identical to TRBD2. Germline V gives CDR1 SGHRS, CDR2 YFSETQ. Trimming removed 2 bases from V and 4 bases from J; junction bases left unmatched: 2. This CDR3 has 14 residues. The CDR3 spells CASSLTSGYNEQFF. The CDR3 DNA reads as TGCGCCAGCAGCTTAACTAGCGGATACAATGAGCAGTTCTTC.